This is a list of T cell receptor beta chains from one sample in a study of blood T cell repertoires in COVID-19. Assay: immunoSEQ multiplex PCR; the TCRdb copy retains only in-frame clones and omits some. Of roughly 140,000 clones listed, roughly 84% are singletons. Sample: PBMCs or T cells enriched from blood (not recorded which). The receptors derive from a woman aged 50 to 60 who had been exposed to COVID-19. The conserved cysteine and the conserved F or W are not part of the CDR3 here.

cdr3_length: 12; v_call: TRBV10-3; cdr3_aa: AIRPDRGPYGYT
cdr3_length: 14; v_call: TRBV4-2; cdr3_aa: ASSQERTGPRYGYT
cdr3_length: 13; v_call: TRBV5-1; cdr3_aa: ASSLVTGTNEKLF
cdr3_length: 12; v_call: TRBV19; cdr3_aa: ASSGQGTNQPQH
cdr3_length: 13; v_call: TRBV5-1; cdr3_aa: ASSARGVTRDTQY
cdr3_length: 14; v_call: TRBV9; cdr3_aa: ASSEGGQIGNTEAF
cdr3_length: 11; v_call: TRBV7-2; cdr3_aa: ASSLTGYNEQF
cdr3_length: 12; v_call: TRBV27; cdr3_aa: ASSPPGSETEAF
cdr3_length: 15; v_call: TRBV21-1; cdr3_aa: ASSKVKRPPFYNEQF
cdr3_length: 13; v_call: TRBV6-2/TRBV6-3; cdr3_aa: ASSYGTGVGNTIY
cdr3_length: 10; v_call: TRBV7-9; cdr3_aa: ASSLLSGEQF
cdr3_length: 13; v_call: TRBV25-1; cdr3_aa: ASSASGSSGNTIY
cdr3_length: 11; v_call: TRBV15; cdr3_aa: ATSGRLGDTQY
cdr3_length: 18; v_call: TRBV4-1; cdr3_aa: ASSPFLGLAGGINTDTQY
cdr3_length: 17; v_call: TRBV19; cdr3_aa: ASSIDYPGLAVSYNEQF
cdr3_length: 14; v_call: TRBV7-2; cdr3_aa: ASSLASTPDRFGYT
cdr3_length: 15; v_call: TRBV7-9; cdr3_aa: ASSLATGTGRNYGYT
cdr3_length: 14; v_call: TRBV11-3; cdr3_aa: ASSLGVPTGPNEQF
cdr3_length: 13; v_call: TRBV5-8; cdr3_aa: ASSLQGATNEKLF
cdr3_length: 15; v_call: TRBV15; cdr3_aa: ATSRGSGGAPYNEQF
cdr3_length: 21; v_call: TRBV21-1; cdr3_aa: ASECPGAPHGTGLAGASYEQY
cdr3_length: 12; v_call: TRBV30; cdr3_aa: AWSVRGTTDTQY
cdr3_length: 10; v_call: TRBV14; cdr3_aa: ASSQDRGEQF
cdr3_length: 17; v_call: TRBV11-3; cdr3_aa: ASSLEGPSGGPNTDTQY
cdr3_length: 13; v_call: TRBV7-3; cdr3_aa: ASSLSHGALNEQY
cdr3_length: 12; v_call: TRBV5-5; cdr3_aa: ASSAVGSGNTIY
cdr3_length: 12; v_call: TRBV9; cdr3_aa: ASGPRAGEETQY
cdr3_length: 18; v_call: TRBV19; cdr3_aa: ASSIQFRRALMPANYGYT
cdr3_length: 15; v_call: TRBV5-1; cdr3_aa: ASSLGGQQFLFREQF
cdr3_length: 12; v_call: TRBV24-1; cdr3_aa: ATGPLRGCDEQF
cdr3_length: 13; v_call: TRBV27; cdr3_aa: ASSATGESNQPQH
cdr3_length: 13; v_call: TRBV5-1; cdr3_aa: ASSLASGYQETQY
cdr3_length: 14; v_call: TRBV15; cdr3_aa: ATSRDRDRGRSGYT
cdr3_length: 13; v_call: TRBV5-4; cdr3_aa: ASSYIERETDTQY
cdr3_length: 11; v_call: TRBV7-3; cdr3_aa: ASQTGATGELF